This record concerns one T cell receptor (beta chain) sequence. The V and J ends lost 0 bases and 8 bases respectively, with 11 bases between them. The CDR3 totals 15 residues. Per germline, CDR1 MGHRA and CDR2 YSYEKL. Per the study methods: Estimated nucleated cell counts came from reference gene primer amplification. TCRdb keeps only in-frame clones here, not all; method: immunoSEQ multiplex PCR. V, J and clone size are taken as reported in that table, and D and trimming were inferred from the DNA itself. The sample carries hundreds of thousands of clones, roughly 80% recorded once. This entry belongs to a study of blood T cell repertoires in COVID-19. Study-wide context: COVID-19 samples, acute and convalescent, were from the United States, Italy and Spain. PBMCs, B-cell-depleted T cells, or T cells provided the cDNA or gDNA that made up the material.

The gene calls are TRBV4-1 and TRBJ1-6, with unresolved D. The receptor was derived from a man of 80 years or more with acute or convalescent COVID-19. The sequenced sample consisted of peripheral blood. The CDR3 region is CASSQEQIFDSPLHF. CDR3 nucleotides: TGCGCCAGCAGCCAAGAACAGATTTTTGATTCACCCCTCCACTTT.